Included here is one T cell receptor beta chain sequence, with context. The antigen remains unidentified. Time point in this sample: week 5, during vaccination. Every vaccination contained 300 ug of the mutant IDH1 20-mer peptide and was paired with topical imiquimod. The source of the sample is a study of a mutant IDH1 vaccine in newly diagnosed glioma. The protocol was immunoSEQ multiplex PCR, while the TCRdb copy is restricted to in-frame clones and leaves out a portion. The table has some 48,000 clones, more than 70% seen once. CDR3 length equals 15 residues. Germline lookup yields CDR1 SGDLS and CDR2 YYNGEE. Deletions cut 2 bases from V and 2 bases from J, with 13 bases between.

The J gene is TRBJ1-2, the V gene TRBV9, with unresolved D. Source: PBMCs, taken from a glioma patient whose treatment included an IDH1 peptide vaccine. This sequence was found in a woman aged 40 to 50 with glioma. The CDR3 spells CASSVNKAINYGYTF. CDR3 coding DNA: TGTGCCAGCAGCGTCAATAAGGCCATCAACTATGGCTACACCTTC.